This T cell receptor (beta chain) was retrieved from a study of cytomegalovirus exposure and HLA in healthy donors. Regarding the study as a whole: A few chains tied to CMV proved CMV antigen-specific in vitro. In a later analysis, at a false discovery rate of 0.05, fewer than 20,000 TCR beta sequences were associated with HLA alleles. There were several of the most significant clusters that appeared linked to common viral pathogens in a later analysis.

This clone was counted between two and nine times. Its antigen is currently unknown. Other DNA sequences from this sample encode an identical CDR3 as well. A multiplex PCR was run with 60 Vbeta primers and 13 Jbeta primers. Clones were read by immunoSEQ multiplex PCR, and TCRdb kept only the in-frame ones, dropping some. The table includes over 100,000 clones, roughly 79% detected once. The CDR3 contains 14 residues. Germline V gene sequence: CDR1 SGHNT, CDR2 YYREEE (reference sequence). The V end lost 0 bases, the J end lost 2 bases, and 6 bases lay between the germline ends. The sample consisted of PBMCs. The clonotype comes from a man aged 55 to 70 in good health and CMV-seropositive. The chain carries TRBV5-4 and TRBJ1-5; weak D call: TRBD1 (6 bases). CDR3 in DNA: TGTGCCAGCAGCTTGGCAGGGGGCAATCAGCCCCAGCATTTT. This translates into CASSLAGGNQPQHF.